A single sample gave rise to the 27 T cell receptor beta chains below, sequenced in a study of regulatory dendritic cells for organ transplantation. CFSE-labeled sorted T cells met regulatory or mature dendritic cells for over 4 days. The table came from immunoSEQ multiplex PCR; TCRdb's copy has only in-frame clones and leaves some out. Of 15,000 to 20,000 clones detected, 70% to 85% appear once; the ten largest clones hold 3.2%. These receptors' antigens are unknown. Specimen: memory CD4+ T cells from blood cultured with regulatory dendritic cells. The subset was: CD45RO+ memory T cells. The origin of the receptors is a human donor in good health.

V and J are TRBV18 and TRBJ1-1; D perhaps matches TRBD1 (5 bases). Germline V CDR1 and CDR2: KGHSH, LQKENI. The CDR3 spans 14 residues. Deletions cut 4 bases from V and 7 bases from J, with 16 bases between. The CDR3 loop reads CASSLDQVGVEAFF. The CDR3 coding sequence is TGTGCCAGCTCACTAGATCAGGTGGGGGTTGAAGCTTTCTTT. The full variable domain, its missing parts supplied by reference TRBV18 and TRBJ1-1, is NAGVMQNPRHLVRRRGQEARLRCSPMKGHSHVYWYRQLPEEGLKFMVYLQKENIIDESGMPKERFSAEFPKEGPSILRIQQVVRGDSAAYFCASSLDQVGVEAFFGQGTRLTVV.

The V call is TRBV7-9, the J call TRBJ1-2, with D perhaps TRBD1 (5 bases). In germline, CDR1 is SEHNR, CDR2 FQNEAQ (reference sequence). CDR3 length: 16 residues. Trimming shortened V by 5 bases and J by 3 bases, and 19 bases separated the two germline ends. The chain's CDR3 is CASSTRGAGTDYGYTF. Written as DNA, the CDR3 is TGTGCCAGCAGCACTAGAGGGGCAGGCACCGACTATGGCTACACCTTC. Complete variable domain (other parts from reference TRBV7-9 and TRBJ1-2): DTGVSQNPRHKITKRGQNVTFRCDPISEHNRLYWYRQTLGQGPEFLTYFQNEAQLEKSRLLSDRFSAERPKGSFSTLEIQRTEQGDSAMYLCASSTRGAGTDYGYTFGSGTRLTVV.

The V gene is TRBV30, the J gene TRBJ1-4, with D possibly matching TRBD1 (5 bases). Germline V gives CDR1 GTSNPN, CDR2 SVGIG (reference sequence). Trimming shortened V by 1 base and J by 6 bases, and 6 bases separated the two germline ends. The CDR3 runs to 12 residues. The CDR3 loop is CAWSAGYEKLFF. For the CDR3, the DNA is TGTGCCTGGAGTGCAGGGTATGAAAAACTGTTTTTT.

About this clone: The junction differs from germline at one of its ends, possibly a read error. The chain combines TRBV27 with TRBJ1-6; D ambiguous. The germline gives CDR1 MNHEY, CDR2 SMNVEV (reference sequence). This CDR3 has 14 residues. The CDR3 protein is CAGSFQTRNSPLHF. The CDR3 DNA reads TGTGCCGGCAGTTTCCAAACCCGGAATTCACCCCTCCACTTT.

The rearrangement uses TRBV6-1 and TRBJ2-1, with 16 bases that match TRBD2. Trimming took 7 bases from V and 12 from J; bases not matched to a gene: 9. CDR1 is MNHNS and CDR2 is SASEGT in the germline V gene. There are 15 residues in the CDR3. CDR3 in DNA: TGTGCCAGCACCCCAACGGGACTAGCGGGAGGGGGGCAGTTCTTC. Residues: CASTPTGLAGGGQFF.

This clone was recorded a few times. The genes are TRBV28 and TRBJ2-7; 13 nucleotides align to TRBD2. J was trimmed by 3 bases and V by 6 bases; bases with no gene match: 5. Germline CDR1 is MDHEN and CDR2 is SYDVKM. There are 15 residues in the CDR3. In DNA, the CDR3 is TGTGCCAGCAGGGTAGGACTAGCGGGGGACTACGAGCAGTACTTC. Protein sequence: CASRVGLAGDYEQYF.

The chain uses TRBV27 and TRBJ2-1; a possible D gene is TRBD1 (5 bases). The germline V gene encodes CDR1 MNHEY and CDR2 SMNVEV (reference sequence). The CDR3 has 13 residues. Between the trimmed V and J ends, which lost 4 bases and 6 bases, there was a span of 10 bases. The CDR3 region is CASSWTFGNEQFF. The CDR3 DNA follows: TGTGCCAGCAGTTGGACATTTGGCAATGAGCAGTTCTTC.

The chain combines TRBV6-6 with TRBJ1-2, with D possibly matching TRBD1 (5 bases). Germline CDR1 MNHNY, CDR2 SVGAGI (reference sequence). V lost 2 bases and J lost 3, with 13 bases in between. The CDR3 is made up of 15 amino acids. This chain's CDR3 is CASSYLTGPDYGYTF. The CDR3 coding sequence is TGTGCCAGCAGTTACCTTACAGGACCGGACTATGGCTACACCTTC.

The rearrangement joins TRBV5-8 to TRBJ2-3; D is undetermined. Trimming removed 3 bases from V and 0 bases from J, with 8 bases in between. Germline CDR1 SGHTS, CDR2 YDEGEE. CDR3 length equals 14 residues. The CDR3 is CASSWSWSTDTQYF. CDR3 DNA: TGTGCCAGCAGCTGGTCCTGGAGCACAGATACGCAGTATTTT.

The chain couples TRBV14 to TRBJ1-1; D gene ambiguous. Germline CDR1 is SGHDN and CDR2 is FVKESK. The CDR3 totals 13 residues. Trimming took off 0 bases at V and 1 base at J, with 3 bases between the two ends. The CDR3 loop is CASSQDQNTEAFF. In DNA form, the CDR3 reads TGTGCCAGCAGCCAAGATCAGAACACTGAAGCTTTCTTT.

The chain joins TRBV9 to TRBJ1-2; D is ambiguous. Germline loops: CDR1 SGDLS, CDR2 YYNGEE. V was clipped by 0 bases and J by 4 bases, with 10 bases between them. This CDR3 spans 14 amino acids. CDR3 DNA sequence: TGTGCCAGCAGCGTAGGTCTAGGCGCCTATGGCTACACCTTC. This encodes CASSVGLGAYGYTF.

The chain carries TRBV18 and TRBJ2-7; 9 nucleotides line up with TRBD2. Germline values: CDR1 KGHSH, CDR2 LQKENI. CDR3 length: 14 residues. The V gene end was trimmed by 6 bases and the J gene end by 6 bases; junction bases not matched to a gene: 9. CDR3 sequence reads: CASSIGTSFAEQYF. The CDR3 DNA is TGTGCCAGCTCTATTGGGACTAGCTTCGCCGAGCAGTACTTC.

The rearrangement uses TRBV7-2 and TRBJ2-5; 15 bases are shared with TRBD2. CDR3 size: 18 residues. Germline loops: CDR1 SGHTA, CDR2 FQGNSA. J lost 4 bases, V lost 1 base, and 7 bases had no gene match. CDR3 DNA sequence: TGTGCCAGCAGCTTAGGGACTAGCGGGGGGGAAAGGAGAGAGACCCAGTACTTC. As protein: CASSLGTSGGERRETQYF.

The chain carries TRBV6-6 and TRBJ2-7, with 9 nucleotides matching TRBD1. Trimming at V came to 4 bases and at J to 4 bases, leaving 8 bases not matched to a gene. The CDR3 totals 15 residues. Germline loops: CDR1 MNHNY, CDR2 SVGAGI (reference sequence). CDR3 coding DNA: TGTGCCAGCAGTTGCCCCCCGGACAGGGGATACGAGCAGTACTTC. Its protein product is CASSCPPDRGYEQYF.

V usage is TRBV30 and J usage is TRBJ1-1; perhaps TRBD1 as D (5 bases). Germline V lookup: CDR1 GTSNPN, CDR2 SVGIG (reference sequence). The V end lost 8 bases, the J end lost 0 bases, and 10 bases lay between the germline ends. This CDR3 contains 12 residues. CDR3 residues: CAGDSMNTEAFF. The DNA for the CDR3 is TGTGCCGGCGACAGCATGAACACTGAAGCTTTCTTT.

The rearrangement uses TRBV28 and TRBJ1-1; D uncertain. Germline values: CDR1 MDHEN, CDR2 SYDVKM. The germline V and J ends were trimmed by 1 base and 1 base, with 7 bases remaining between them. The CDR3 is 14 residues long. The CDR3 nucleotides read TGTGCCAGCAGTTTATCTCCCCCGAACACTGAAGCTTTCTTT. It yields the protein CASSLSPPNTEAFF.

The V gene is TRBV7-9, the J gene TRBJ2-2, with D perhaps being TRBD1 or TRBD2 (5 bases each). The V gene's germline CDR1 is SEHNR and CDR2 FQNEAQ (reference sequence). Trimming took 1 base from V and 2 from J, leaving 17 bases between them. The CDR3 has 18 residues. CDR3 coding DNA: TGTGCCAGCAGCTTAGGGACCCGGGACGGAACAAACACCGGGGAGCTGTTTTTT. Translation gives CASSLGTRDGTNTGELFF.

The chain couples TRBV6-1 to TRBJ2-2; 15 bases match TRBD2. Germline CDR1 and CDR2: MNHNS and SASEGT. The CDR3 spans 15 residues. The V gene end was trimmed by 4 bases and the J gene end by 6 bases; junction bases not matched to a gene: 0. In DNA, the CDR3 is TGTGCCAGCAGTGGGACTAGCGGGGGGGCCGGGGAGCTGTTTTTT. This encodes CASSGTSGGAGELFF.

A single count supports this clone. The CDR3 bases are TGTGCCACCAGCTCTCATCGGAGGACCGGCCCCGCGGAGCAGTACTTC. This translates into CATSSHRRTGPAEQYF. This rearrangement joins TRBV15 to TRBJ2-7; D is perhaps TRBD2 (5 bases). Germline CDR1 is LNHNV and CDR2 is YYDKDF (reference sequence). The CDR3 sequence is 16 residues long. V was clipped by 5 bases and J by 7 bases, with 24 bases between them.

The chain has TRBV5-5 and TRBJ1-4, with 10 nucleotides matching TRBD1. The trim removed 2 bases at V and 7 bases at J, leaving 8 bases unmatched. CDR1 is SGHKS and CDR2 is YYEKEE in the germline V gene (reference sequence). The CDR3 runs 16 residues. In DNA form, the CDR3 reads TGTGCCAGCAGCTTAACCTCCGGGACAGGGGTTGAAAAACTGTTTTTT. This gives the protein CASSLTSGTGVEKLFF.

The chain uses TRBV6-4 and TRBJ2-5; weak D call: TRBD2 (6 bases). Looked up from germline, CDR1 is MRHNA and CDR2 is SNTAGT. V shed 7 bases and J shed 6 bases, with 18 bases lying between them. The CDR3 contains 14 residues. CDR3 in amino acids: CASIEEGRAKTQYF. The CDR3 bases are TGTGCCAGCATAGAGGAGGGCAGGGCGAAGACCCAGTACTTC.

The chain has TRBV19 and TRBJ1-5; D is unclear. The germline CDR1 and CDR2 sequences are LNHDA and SQIVND (reference sequence). V was clipped by 7 bases and J by 2 bases, with 15 bases between them. The CDR3 has 15 amino acids. For the CDR3, the DNA is TGTGCCAGTAATTCCCGGGGTTCGGGCAATCAGCCCCAGCATTTT. Its protein is CASNSRGSGNQPQHF.

This sequence joins TRBV4-1 and TRBJ2-1; TRBD2 matches at 9 bases. The germline V gene has CDR1 MGHRA and CDR2 YSYEKL. Trimming removed 3 bases from V and 3 bases from J; junction bases left unmatched: 6. The CDR3 length is 16 residues. CDR3 nucleotides: TGCGCCAGCAGCCAGCCGGGACTAGCTGGCTACAATGAGCAGTTCTTC. This translates into CASSQPGLAGYNEQFF.

The chain has TRBV5-5 and TRBJ2-3, with D possibly matching TRBD2 (6 bases). CDR1 is SGHKS, CDR2 YYEKEE, per germline (reference sequence). V was trimmed by 2 bases and J by 3 bases, leaving 16 bases between them. The CDR3 runs 16 residues. CDR3 residues: CASSLGAREWTDTQYF. The CDR3 nucleotides read TGTGCCAGCAGCTTAGGGGCCCGGGAGTGGACAGATACGCAGTATTTT.

The J gene is TRBJ2-1, the V gene TRBV5-5; D gene uncertain. CDR1 is SGHKS and CDR2 is YYEKEE in the germline V gene (reference sequence). The CDR3 length is 11 residues. V was clipped by 1 base and J by 4 bases, with 0 bases between them. CDR3 bases: TGTGCCAGCAGCTTGTACAATGAGCAGTTCTTC. Its translation is CASSLYNEQFF.

The genes are TRBV5-1 and TRBJ2-5, with TRBD2 matching over 13 bases. The ends lost 1 base at V and 5 bases at J; junction bases unmatched: 8. Per germline, CDR1 SGHRS and CDR2 YFSETQ. The CDR3 covers 17 residues. CDR3 loop: CASSLSSGLAGVETQYF. CDR3 DNA: TGCGCCAGCAGCTTGAGTAGCGGACTAGCGGGAGTTGAGACCCAGTACTTC.

The rearrangement uses TRBV10-3 and TRBJ2-7, with D tentatively TRBD2 (5 bases). In germline, CDR1 is ENHRY, CDR2 SYGVKD. V lost 8 bases, J lost 2 bases, and 16 bases lay in between. This CDR3 region has 14 residues. The CDR3 here is CAIGGLSTPYEQYF. CDR3 DNA sequence: TGTGCCATCGGAGGACTTTCGACCCCCTACGAGCAGTACTTC.